This T cell receptor beta chain emerged from a study of radiation and T cells in renal cell carcinoma. TCRdb's table, derived via immunoSEQ multiplex PCR, lists solely in-frame clones and lacks some. The table shows 120,000 or so clones, with 88% occurring only once. Documented time point: blood 2 weeks post-SBRT. The treatment denotes: 15 Gy SBRT to primary tumor, nephrectomy 4 weeks later. V gave up 1 base and J gave up 9 bases, with 10 bases separating them. CDR1 and CDR2 from the germline V gene are MGHDK and SYGVNS. The CDR3 spans 14 residues. Sequenced material: blood, taken from a patient whose treatment included radiotherapy and nephrectomy. V usage is TRBV25-1 and J usage is TRBJ1-6; the D is unclear. The receptor was isolated from a woman aged 70-85 years with renal cell carcinoma. The CDR3 nucleotides read TGTGCCAGCAGTGAATCCCCCTCGGGTTCACCCCTCCACTTT. It codes for CASSESPSGSPLHF.